This entry describes one T cell receptor (beta chain). The record originates from a study of blood T cell repertoires in COVID-19. TCRdb's copy holds only in-frame clones and misses some; the assay was immunoSEQ multiplex PCR. The sample has some 200,000 clones, more than 65% seen once; the top ten hold about 13%. V gave up 6 bases and J gave up 7 bases; unmatched junction bases: 7. Germline CDR1 SQVTM, CDR2 ANQGSEA. The CDR3 is 14 amino acids. Material for sequencing was peripheral blood. The chain has TRBV29-1 and TRBJ2-2, with TRBD2 matching 11 bases. This receptor was obtained from a human donor in a cohort sampled during active COVID-19. The CDR3 region has the DNA TGCAGCGTGGAGGGACTAGCGGCAAACGGGGAGCTGTTTTTT. Translation: CSVEGLAANGELFF.